One sample yielded the 7 T cell receptor beta chains listed below, sequenced in a study of OX40 agonist ivuxolimab in advanced cancers. Clones were sequenced by immunoSEQ multiplex PCR, and TCRdb holds only the in-frame ones, with some missing. Here the sample spans fewer than 85,000 clones, roughly nine tenths being singletons. Sequenced material: CD4+ or CD8+ T cells sorted from blood, taken in a trial of the OX40 agonist ivuxolimab. Receptor source: an adult with an advanced solid tumor such as melanoma, head and neck, liver or kidney cancer.

This sequence joins TRBV6-6 and TRBJ1-1; D call uncertain. CDR1 is MNHNY, CDR2 SVGAGI, per germline (reference sequence). V was cut by 7 bases and J by 1 base, with 10 bases left in between. CDR3 size: 13 residues. CDR3 DNA: TGTGCCAGCAACGGACCGGAGAACACTGAAGCTTTCTTT. It codes for CASNGPENTEAFF.

The chain links TRBV18 to TRBJ1-3; possibly TRBD1 for D (6 bases). Germline assignment: CDR1 KGHSH and CDR2 LQKENI. V shed 3 bases and J shed 4 bases, with 16 bases lying between them. This CDR3 has 16 residues. The CDR3 nucleotides read TGTGCCAGCTCACCGCTCGCTGGACAGAGAGGAAACACCATATATTTT. This sequence encodes CASSPLAGQRGNTIYF.

The genes are TRBV15 and TRBJ1-2; 7 nucleotides match TRBD1. The CDR3 consists of 15 residues. Germline V gene sequence: CDR1 LNHNV, CDR2 YYDKDF (reference sequence). J gave up 0 bases and V 3 bases, and 4 bases lay outside the gene matches. The CDR3 DNA reads as TGTGCCACCAGCAGTACAGGGGTGTCTAACTATGGCTACACCTTC. Amino acids: CATSSTGVSNYGYTF.

CDR3 sequence: CASGAVPGLGNEQFF. DNA of the CDR3: TGTGCCAGCGGGGCCGTACCGGGACTGGGGAATGAGCAGTTCTTC. The genes are TRBV9 and TRBJ2-1; D may be TRBD2 (6 bases). The germline V gene has CDR1 SGDLS and CDR2 YYNGEE. This CDR3 spans 15 amino acids. Deletions cut 7 bases from V and 7 bases from J, with 21 bases between.

The chain carries TRBV30 and TRBJ1-1; D may be TRBD1 (6 bases). V was pared by 3 bases and J by 1 base, with 15 bases between. CDR1 is GTSNPN and CDR2 is SVGIG in the germline V gene (reference sequence). The CDR3 runs to 15 residues. The CDR3 sequence is CAWSPRTEKNTEAFF. CDR3 coding DNA: TGTGCCTGGAGCCCCCGGACAGAGAAGAACACTGAAGCTTTCTTT.

This clone appeared a single time. The chain couples TRBV6-1 to TRBJ1-2; 7 positions match TRBD1. Germline V gene data show CDR1 as MNHNS and CDR2 as SASEGT. V gave up 7 bases and J gave up 3 bases; unmatched junction bases: 5. There are 13 residues in the CDR3. The CDR3 region has the DNA TGTGCCAGCATTCCAGGGGGATACTATGGCTACACCTTC. Its protein product is CASIPGGYYGYTF.

This clone was found once. This sequence joins TRBV7-2 and TRBJ1-1, with D unresolved. Germline V CDR1 and CDR2: SGHTA, FQGNSA. This CDR3 spans 15 amino acids. The V end was cut by 2 bases, the J end by 1 base, with 11 bases between. In DNA, the CDR3 is TGTGCCAGCAGCTTATTGAGAATGGGGAACACTGAAGCTTTCTTT. Protein: CASSLLRMGNTEAFF.